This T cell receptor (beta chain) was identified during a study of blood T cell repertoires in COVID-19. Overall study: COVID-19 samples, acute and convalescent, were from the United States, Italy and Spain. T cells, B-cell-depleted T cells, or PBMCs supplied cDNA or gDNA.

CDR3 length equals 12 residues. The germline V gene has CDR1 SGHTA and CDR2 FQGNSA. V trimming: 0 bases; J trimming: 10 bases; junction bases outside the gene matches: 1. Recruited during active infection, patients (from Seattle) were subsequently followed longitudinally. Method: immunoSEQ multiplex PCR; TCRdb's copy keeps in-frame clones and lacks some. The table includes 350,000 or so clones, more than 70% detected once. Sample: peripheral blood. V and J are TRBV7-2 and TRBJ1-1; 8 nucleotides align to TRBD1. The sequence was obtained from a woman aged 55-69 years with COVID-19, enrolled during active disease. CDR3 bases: TGTGCCAGCAGCTTAGCAGGGACAGGAGCTTTCTTT. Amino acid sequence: CASSLAGTGAFF.